The T cell receptor beta chain under discussion was sequenced for a study of T-cell reconstitution after alpha-beta-depleted transplantation in children. Whole-study results and caveats: Alpha-beta T cells about two months after transplant reportedly derived from several hundred expanded graft clones. In some patients, recipient T cells and intrathymic progenitors surviving conditioning explained high day-60 diversity. Diversity and T-cell counts at one year after transplant derived mostly from new T cells.

To note about this clonotype: Its target is not known.

V was cut by 0 bases and J by 5 bases, with 13 bases left in between. Germline values: CDR1 MNHEY, CDR2 SMNVEV (reference sequence). CDR3 size: 16 residues. The library targeted TCRbeta and was prepared with unique molecular identifiers. Each CDR3 protein gets one entry after TCRdb re-called the PCR reads with MiXCR. The sample carries fewer than 150,000 distinct CDR3 sequences, more than 9.5% recorded once. This sequence was found in a girl under two years old who had a stem cell transplant for combined immunodeficiency, so the T cells may come from the graft donor. The V gene is TRBV27, the J gene TRBJ2-2; D is perhaps TRBD2 (6 bases). The sequencing here drew on PBMCs, mostly from graft donor cells, taken 180 days after TCRalphabeta/CD19-depleted stem cell transplant. CDR3: CASSLSTLGGTGELFF. CDR3 in DNA: TGTGCCAGCAGTTTATCGACTCTGGGGGGTACCGGGGAGCTGTTTTTT.